A single sample gave rise to the 10 T cell receptor beta chains below, sequenced in a study of beta chain features in type 1 diabetes. Sequencing targeted expressed TCRB transcripts, as all isolated RNA had been reverse transcribed. Using immunoSEQ multiplex PCR, the repertoire was profiled, and TCRdb retains in-frame clones only, with some absent. The sample includes approximately 150,000 clones, 10% seen only once; the top ten take about 1.3%. Sequences were obtained from naive CD4+ T cells from blood. These receptors came from a man aged 18 to 30 in good health.

This clone appeared a few times. The chain joins TRBV4-1 to TRBJ2-1, with TRBD2 matching over 10 bases. Looked up from germline, CDR1 is MGHRA and CDR2 is YSYEKL. After removal of 4 bases from V and 9 bases from J, the junction contained 9 bases not matched to a gene. The CDR3 length is 15 residues. The CDR3 here is CASSLGGAGGVEQFF. CDR3 coding DNA: TGCGCCAGCAGCCTAGGCGGAGCGGGGGGGGTTGAGCAGTTCTTC.

J is TRBJ2-2 and V is TRBV30; D is unclear. From germline, CDR1 is GTSNPN and CDR2 SVGIG (reference sequence). CDR3 size: 10 residues. The V end was cut by 3 bases, the J end by 8 bases, with 4 bases between. CDR3 region: CAWSGGELFF. The CDR3 region has the DNA TGTGCCTGGAGCGGTGGGGAGCTGTTTTTT.

This clone was counted many times. This rearrangement joins TRBV4-3 to TRBJ1-3; D not resolved. With 4 bases removed from V and 0 bases from J, the gap between germline ends came to 13 bases. The CDR3 totals 16 residues. Germline loops: CDR1 LGHNA, CDR2 YSLEER. CDR3 in DNA: TGCGCCAGCAGCCTGAGACCGACGGGCTCTGGAAACACCATATATTTT. Translating gives CASSLRPTGSGNTIYF.

In its sample, this clone was seen a few times. The chain couples TRBV30 to TRBJ1-1; possibly TRBD1 for D (5 bases). CDR3 length: 11 residues. Deletions cut 8 bases from V and 11 bases from J, with 18 bases between. Germline V gene data show CDR1 as GTSNPN and CDR2 as SVGIG (reference sequence). The CDR3 here is CAGWQGFGAFF. The CDR3 coding sequence is TGTGCCGGCTGGCAGGGATTTGGGGCTTTCTTT.

V usage is TRBV7-9 and J usage is TRBJ2-5, with a tentative D call TRBD2 (5 bases). The DNA end lines up better with TRBJ2-7; the J call may be wrong. The CDR3 covers 15 residues. Germline V CDR1 and CDR2: SEHNR, FQNEAQ (reference sequence). The CDR3 nucleotides are TGTGCCAGCAGCTCCTTGGAGGTTCTTACCTACGAGCAGTACTTC. This gives the protein CASSSLEVLTYEQYF.

The genes are TRBV11-3 and TRBJ2-2; the D is unclear. CDR1 is SGHNT, CDR2 YENEEA, per germline. This CDR3 has 13 residues. V was clipped by 1 base and J by 8 bases, with 8 bases between them. CDR3 bases: TGTGCCAGCAGCTTAGTGGGCAAGGGGGAGCTGTTTTTT. Encoded protein: CASSLVGKGELFF.

This chain links TRBV27 with TRBJ2-5; D is perhaps TRBD1 (6 bases). V lost 5 bases and J lost 14, with 15 bases in between. Per the germline V gene, CDR1 is MNHEY and CDR2 is SMNVEV (reference sequence). The CDR3 is 11 residues long. The CDR3 region is CASSVRDIHYF. CDR3 DNA: TGTGCCAGCAGTGTCCGGGACATACATTACTTC.

This chain links TRBV5-1 with TRBJ1-2; possible D gene TRBD1, 5 bases. CDR3 length equals 13 residues. V dropped 5 bases and J dropped 8 bases, with 16 bases sitting between them. Germline lookup yields CDR1 SGHRS and CDR2 YFSETQ. The CDR3 region has the DNA TGCGCCAGCAGGGCAGGGATGTCGGAGGGCTACACCTTC. Translated, it gives CASRAGMSEGYTF.

The chain employs TRBV10-3 and TRBJ2-7, with 9 bases matching TRBD2. The CDR3 covers 14 residues. Germline lookup yields CDR1 ENHRY and CDR2 SYGVKD. V gave up 6 bases and J gave up 5 bases; unmatched junction bases: 8. The CDR3 loop is CAISQGTSSDEQYF. CDR3 in DNA: TGTGCCATCAGCCAGGGGACTAGCAGCGACGAGCAGTACTTC.

This clone was counted only a few times. The rearrangement links TRBV4-1 to TRBJ2-6, with D perhaps matching TRBD1 (5 bases). V was pared by 1 base and J by 5 bases, with 12 bases between. Germline assignment: CDR1 MGHRA and CDR2 YSYEKL. This CDR3 spans 16 amino acids. The CDR3, as DNA: TGCGCCAGCAGCCAAGTTCTAGGGGTGAGGGCCAACGTCCTGACTTTC. The encoded protein is CASSQVLGVRANVLTF.